Listed below are T cell receptor beta chains from one sample, sequenced in a study of T cell repertoires in cytomegalovirus infection. TCRdb reprocessed the reads with MiXCR, giving one entry per CDR3 protein. The sample contains 450,000 to 650,000 distinct CDR3 sequences, about 39% of which appear only once. No antigen has been assigned to these receptors. The sample here was cultured PBMCs, taken from culture after CMV antigen stimulation. These receptors originate from a human donor in good health (CMV status not recorded). Some clones in this sample may be carry-over from other donors' samples. Both conserved end residues are part of each CDR3. The D gene is left open where the match is weak. A row's size may be missing; if present it is once, few, many or a size class.

d_call: .; v_call: TRBV7-2; j_call: TRBJ2-7; clone_size: .; cdr3_nt: TGTGCCAGCAGCTCCGGCAGGGCGGGCTACGAGCAGTACTTC; cdr3_aa: CASSSGRAGYEQYF
d_call: .; v_call: TRBV2; j_call: TRBJ1-6; clone_size: .; cdr3_nt: TGTGCCAGCAGTGAATACAGGAGCTCCTATAATTCACCCCTCCACTTT; cdr3_aa: CASSEYRSSYNSPLHF
d_call: TRBD1; v_call: TRBV6-8; j_call: TRBJ2-5; clone_size: .; cdr3_nt: TGTGCCAGCAGAAACTACAGGGGGCCTTTGGAGACCCAGTACTTC; cdr3_aa: CASRNYRGPLETQYF
d_call: .; v_call: TRBV3-1; j_call: TRBJ2-7; clone_size: .; cdr3_nt: TGTGCCAGCAGCCTAAGACAGCGAAGGTGGTACGAGCAGTACTTC; cdr3_aa: CASSLRQRRWYEQYF
d_call: TRBD1; v_call: TRBV19; j_call: TRBJ1-2; clone_size: few; cdr3_nt: TGTGCCAGTAGTATAGACGACAGGGGGTTCGACTATGGCTACACCTTC; cdr3_aa: CASSIDDRGFDYGYTF
d_call: .; v_call: TRBV7-4; j_call: TRBJ2-1; clone_size: .; cdr3_nt: TGTGCCAGCAGCCCGCTTTTTGGGGGGAATGAGCAGTTCTTC; cdr3_aa: CASSPLFGGNEQFF
d_call: .; v_call: TRBV29-1; j_call: TRBJ1-1; clone_size: .; cdr3_nt: TGCAGCGGAACCGGGAAGACTGAAGCTTTCTTT; cdr3_aa: CSGTGKTEAFF
d_call: .; v_call: TRBV7-8; j_call: TRBJ2-1; clone_size: .; cdr3_nt: TGTGCCAGCAGCTTAGGTGCCCTTTTGGGGTTCTTC; cdr3_aa: CASSLGALLGFF
d_call: TRBD2; v_call: TRBV7-2; j_call: TRBJ2-3; clone_size: .; cdr3_nt: TGTGCCAGCAGCCAGGGACTAGCGGGGGCCTTCACAGATACGCAGTATTTT; cdr3_aa: CASSQGLAGAFTDTQYF
d_call: .; v_call: TRBV7-2; j_call: TRBJ1-1; clone_size: few; cdr3_nt: TGTGCCAGCAGCTCCCAATTGACATTAACTGAAGCTTTCTTT; cdr3_aa: CASSSQLTLTEAFF
d_call: .; v_call: TRBV2; j_call: TRBJ1-5; clone_size: .; cdr3_nt: TGTGCCAGCAGAGATTCCACTTTGGAGCCCCAGCATTTT; cdr3_aa: CASRDSTLEPQHF
d_call: TRBD1; v_call: TRBV7-2; j_call: TRBJ2-7; clone_size: many; cdr3_nt: TGTGCCAGCAGCTTTGACAGGGGGCGATACGAGCAGTACTTC; cdr3_aa: CASSFDRGRYEQYF
d_call: TRBD1; v_call: TRBV9; j_call: TRBJ2-3; clone_size: .; cdr3_nt: TGTGCCAGCAGCCCGGGGACAGGCGGGCTTGATACGCAGTATTTT; cdr3_aa: CASSPGTGGLDTQYF
d_call: .; v_call: TRBV12-3/TRBV12-4; j_call: TRBJ1-3; clone_size: .; cdr3_nt: TGTGCCAGCAGTTTCGGCGGAAACTCTGGAAACACCATATATTTT; cdr3_aa: CASSFGGNSGNTIYF
d_call: TRBD1; v_call: TRBV4-1; j_call: TRBJ2-4; clone_size: .; cdr3_nt: TGCGCCAGCAGCCAAGAAGGACAGGGGGTGGCCAAAAACATTCAGTACTTC; cdr3_aa: CASSQEGQGVAKNIQYF
d_call: .; v_call: TRBV7-9; j_call: TRBJ2-1; clone_size: few; cdr3_nt: TGTGCCAGCAGCTCCTTGGTTTGGGGCATTGATCAGCAGTTCTTC; cdr3_aa: CASSSLVWGIDQQFF
d_call: TRBD2; v_call: TRBV5-1; j_call: TRBJ2-1; clone_size: .; cdr3_nt: TGCGCCAGCAGCCCTTGGGGGGGCAGAGTAGCGGGGGTCTACAATGAGCAGTTCTTC; cdr3_aa: CASSPWGGRVAGVYNEQFF
d_call: TRBD2; v_call: TRBV12-5; j_call: TRBJ2-1; clone_size: .; cdr3_nt: TGTGCTAGTGGTTTGGTTGGGGGGGAGGTCGGCCAAAATGAGCAGTTCTTC; cdr3_aa: CASGLVGGEVGQNEQFF
d_call: .; v_call: TRBV20-1; j_call: TRBJ2-5; clone_size: .; cdr3_nt: TGCAGTTACTACTCCGGGACCAAAGAGGGGACCCAGTACTTC; cdr3_aa: CSYYSGTKEGTQYF
d_call: .; v_call: TRBV27; j_call: TRBJ2-7; clone_size: .; cdr3_nt: TGTGCCAGCAGTGCCTTCGGGACATCCTACGAGCAGTACTTC; cdr3_aa: CASSAFGTSYEQYF
d_call: .; v_call: TRBV7-2; j_call: TRBJ2-1; clone_size: .; cdr3_nt: TGTGCCAGCAGCTTAGCGCTCCCCTACCCTTCCTACAATGAGCAGTTCTTC; cdr3_aa: CASSLALPYPSYNEQFF
d_call: .; v_call: TRBV19; j_call: TRBJ2-1; clone_size: few; cdr3_nt: TGTGCCAGTAGTTCGAGTCCTGGCTCCTACAATGAGCAGTTCTTC; cdr3_aa: CASSSSPGSYNEQFF
d_call: TRBD1; v_call: TRBV7-2; j_call: TRBJ2-2; clone_size: few; cdr3_nt: TGTGCCAGCAGCCCCCCGGGACAGGATTACACCGGGGAGCTGTTTTTT; cdr3_aa: CASSPPGQDYTGELFF
d_call: .; v_call: TRBV6-2/TRBV6-3; j_call: TRBJ1-1; clone_size: few; cdr3_nt: TGTGCCAGCAGTTACTCGCTAATGACATGGGAAGCTTTCTTT; cdr3_aa: CASSYSLMTWEAFF
d_call: .; v_call: TRBV20-1; j_call: TRBJ1-6; clone_size: .; cdr3_nt: TGCAGTGCTAGTCCTAGGGCGGGGGGTCCTTCACCCCTCCACTTT; cdr3_aa: CSASPRAGGPSPLHF
d_call: .; v_call: TRBV19; j_call: TRBJ2-7; clone_size: .; cdr3_nt: TGTGCCAGTAGTCCGCGTGGGAGACAATACGAGCAGTACTTC; cdr3_aa: CASSPRGRQYEQYF
d_call: TRBD2; v_call: TRBV6-2/TRBV6-3; j_call: TRBJ2-3; clone_size: .; cdr3_nt: TGTGCCACCTCCGGGACTAGCGGCCTTCTAAGCACGCAGTATTTT; cdr3_aa: CATSGTSGLLSTQYF
d_call: .; v_call: TRBV12-3/TRBV12-4; j_call: TRBJ1-6; clone_size: .; cdr3_nt: TGTGCCAGCAGTAAAAATAATTCACCCCTCCACTTT; cdr3_aa: CASSKNNSPLHF
d_call: .; v_call: TRBV7-6; j_call: TRBJ2-2; clone_size: few; cdr3_nt: TGTGCCAGCAGCTTAAATTCTGGGGCGAACACCGGGGAGCTGTTTTTT; cdr3_aa: CASSLNSGANTGELFF
d_call: .; v_call: TRBV5-1; j_call: TRBJ1-1; clone_size: .; cdr3_nt: TGCGCCAGCAGCCCAACCGCCGAAGAGAACACTGAAGCTTTCTTT; cdr3_aa: CASSPTAEENTEAFF
d_call: .; v_call: TRBV7-8; j_call: TRBJ2-5; clone_size: .; cdr3_nt: TGTGCCAGCAGCTCCGGCCCGAGGTCCCAGTACTTC; cdr3_aa: CASSSGPRSQYF